This T cell receptor beta chain was captured by sequencing in a study of spatial heterogeneity in lung cancer. At the level of the study: An average of more than ten raw reads was observed per unique TCR and UMI combination. Findings and limits, study-wide: Circulating ubiquitous expanded tumor TCRs were observed more frequently at resection than at follow-up.

Using its own MiXCR run on the 5' RACE reads, TCRdb lists one record per CDR3 protein. The sample carries roughly 100,000 distinct CDR3 sequences, around 9% recorded once. Time point defined: sample taken at primary tumor resection. In each case, whole RNA from tumor, nontumor lung or frozen PBMC was sequenced unsorted. This clonotype was counted between two and nine times. Its antigen remains unidentified. The ends were cut back, 0 bases at V and 4 bases at J, with 7 bases in the middle. Germline CDR1 is ENHRY and CDR2 is SYGVKD. The CDR3 consists of 13 residues. The sequence was obtained from a male donor with early-stage non-small cell lung cancer. The V call is TRBV10-3, the J call TRBJ2-7; D not certain. The specimen was PBMCs, collected at surgery. For the CDR3, the DNA is TGTGCCATCAGTGAGTCGACTCTTTACGAGCAGTACTTC. Amino acids: CAISESTLYEQYF.